This T cell receptor (beta chain) originates from a study of T cell changes during pregnancy in multiple sclerosis (dated by TCRdb to the late 2010s). For the wider study: The study looked at changes in the T cell repertoire across pregnancy in women with multiple sclerosis.

V drops 6 bases and J drops 7 bases, leaving 16 bases in between. Reading the germline V gene gives CDR1 MNHNS and CDR2 SASEGT. The CDR3 has 13 amino acids, counting the end cysteine and phenylalanine. Here the CDR3 DNA is all that survives: 39 bases in frame from base 1. The library was prepared using the immunoSEQ multiplex PCR assay. The source is immuneACCESS, and TCRdb retained only in-frame sequences with V and J called. Part of the clones is not carried over; for the studies checked, unresolved V genes explain less than half of this, and the remainder is unexplained. The sample data list under 60,000 clones, and roughly nine tenths of these were observed just once. The ten top clones hold approximately 10% of the sample. As regards this clone: The antigen it recognizes is unknown. Qualities for individual bases were not recorded, and no much larger clone is one base off.

The receptor was derived from a female donor with multiple sclerosis, enrolled in a pregnancy study. Here the chain combines TRBV6-1 and TRBJ2-7, and TRBD1 may be the D gene, going by 5 matching bases. This specimen was CD8+ T cells from peripheral blood mononuclear cells, taken after pregnancy. The CDR3 protein: CASRVDGALEQYF. The bases read TGTGCCAGCAGGGTTGATGGGGCTTTGGAGCAGTACTTC.